Sequencing of this T cell receptor (beta chain) was carried out in a study of T-cell reconstitution after alpha-beta-depleted transplantation in children listed by TCRdb under 2016. Concerning the study at large: T-cell immune reconstitution after TCRalphabeta/CD19-depleted allogeneic hematopoietic cell transplantation in children was quantitatively tracked in the study by means of TCR repertoire profiling.

The library was produced with PCR. The run used an Illumina HiSeq 2500. TCR libraries were prepared with molecular barcoding, using unique molecular identifiers to normalize TCRbeta repertoire quantification. TCRdb applied fastp at Q25 and MiXCR to the public reads, then kept only in-frame beta chains. Rows merge per CDR3 protein into single entries with the most common DNA and genes. The sample has just under 350,000 distinct CDR3 sequences on record, 15% to 20% of them singletons. Around 41% of the sample comes from the top ten. Per the germline V gene (reference sequence), MNHEY is the CDR1 and SMNVEV is the CDR2. The CDR3 sequence holds 14 residues, the cysteine and phenylalanine included. Kept here is only the CDR3 DNA, which spans 42 bases and is read in frame from base 1. The junction shows trimming of 2 bases on V and 0 bases on J, plus 4 bases between the germline ends. Study-wide conclusions, independent of this receptor: Apparently early alphabetaT-cell count recovery about two months after transplant reportedly relied on only several hundred rapidly expanded clones derived from non-depleted graft cells. In some patients, the high TCRbeta diversity seen at day 60 was put down to recipient T cells and intrathymic progenitors that had survived conditioning. Hyperexpanded clone frequencies declined over subsequent months; after one year, T-cell counts and TCRbeta diversity were mostly attributed to newly produced T cells.

The treatment or condition label corresponds to: allogeneic hematopoietic cell transplantation with graft depleted of TCRalphabeta T cells and CD19 B cells. The transplant recipients were children given TCRalphabeta/CD19-depleted allogeneic hematopoietic cell grafts. Notes on this clonotype: Its antigen is unknown. Base-call qualities are not available, and no considerably larger clone is one nucleotide away.

The rearrangement combines TRBV27 with TRBJ2-2; the D segment cannot be called with confidence. This sequence originates from a male patient between 2 and 9 years old who had a stem cell transplant for acute lymphoblastic leukemia, so the T cells may come from the graft donor. The sample here was PBMCs, mostly from graft donor cells, taken 360 days after TCRalphabeta/CD19-depleted stem cell transplant. The CDR3 reads as follows: CASSLTSNTGELFF. Here is the DNA: TGTGCCAGCAGTTTAACATCGAACACCGGGGAGCTGTTTTTT.